The rows below give T cell receptor beta chains drawn from one sample of a study of cytomegalovirus exposure and HLA in healthy donors. The data were produced by immunoSEQ multiplex PCR, yet TCRdb's version contains in-frame clones alone and is incomplete. The profile shows roughly 130,000 clones, approximately 89% of them singletons. Source material: PBMCs. Receptors were obtained from a man under 40 in good health and CMV-seronegative. Both conserved end residues are part of each CDR3. The D gene is left open where the match is weak. Size tells how often a clone was seen (once, few, many) or the class of an expanded clone, and some rows leave it out.

TRBV18,-,TRBJ2-7,-,CASSTLDSDEQYF,TGTGCCAGCTCAACCCTAGACAGCGACGAGCAGTACTTC
TRBV5-1,TRBD2,TRBJ2-4,-,CASSLLLAGGKNIQYF,TGCGCCAGCAGCTTGCTACTAGCGGGGGGGAAAAACATTCAGTACTTC
TRBV19,TRBD1,TRBJ1-2,-,CASSIRQGSYGYTF,TGTGCCAGTAGCATTCGACAGGGTTCCTATGGCTACACCTTC
TRBV18,TRBD1,TRBJ2-3,once,CASSFHSRDSSTDTQYF,TGTGCCAGCTCATTCCACAGCCGGGACAGTAGCACAGATACGCAGTATTTT
TRBV6-1,-,TRBJ1-5,-,CASSELLGAVSNQPQHF,TGTGCCAGCAGTGAATTATTGGGGGCAGTCAGCAATCAGCCCCAGCATTTT
TRBV27,TRBD1,TRBJ2-7,few,CASGQQGAGYEQYF,TGTGCCAGCGGCCAACAGGGGGCCGGCTACGAGCAGTACTTC
TRBV7-8,TRBD2,TRBJ2-1,-,CASSFLLGGPSGGVFF,TGTGCCAGCAGCTTCCTTCTTGGTGGTCCCAGCGGGGGGGTTTTCTTC
TRBV6-6,-,TRBJ2-7,once,CASSSTPGHFSNEQYF,TGTGCCAGCAGTTCTACACCGGGACACTTCTCCAACGAGCAGTACTTC
TRBV11-2,TRBD2,TRBJ2-1,-,CASSLWSGGPYNEQFF,TGTGCCAGCAGCTTATGGTCGGGGGGTCCCTACAATGAGCAGTTCTTC
TRBV18,-,TRBJ1-5,-,CASSPQDSNQPQHF,TGTGCCAGCTCACCCCAGGATAGCAATCAGCCCCAGCATTTT
TRBV2,TRBD1,TRBJ2-5,-,CASSYGTEQETQYF,TGTGCCAGCAGCTACGGGACAGAGCAAGAGACCCAGTACTTC
TRBV11-3,TRBD2,TRBJ2-3,-,CASSPDSGGTDTQYF,TGTGCCAGCAGCCCAGATAGCGGGGGAACAGATACGCAGTATTTT
TRBV5-1,TRBD1,TRBJ1-5,-,CASSLSPLTGDNQPQHF,TGCGCCAGCAGCTTGTCGCCCCTGACAGGGGACAATCAGCCCCAGCATTTT
TRBV18,-,TRBJ1-5,-,CASSPEGVSNQPQHF,TGTGCCAGCTCACCAGAAGGGGTCAGCAATCAGCCCCAGCATTTT
TRBV10-1,TRBD2,TRBJ2-1,few,CASSDRARGGPYNEQFF,TGCGCCAGCAGTGATAGGGCGCGGGGGGGTCCCTACAATGAGCAGTTCTTC
TRBV12-5,-,TRBJ1-3,-,CASGPGKVRFSGNTIYF,TGTGCTAGTGGGCCGGGTAAGGTCCGATTCTCTGGAAACACCATATATTTT
TRBV5-1,TRBD1,TRBJ1-1,-,CASSLVVRGHTEAFF,TGCGCCAGCAGCTTGGTGGTCAGGGGGCACACTGAAGCTTTCTTT
TRBV9,TRBD1,TRBJ2-2,-,CASSVDRGATGELFF,TGTGCCAGCAGCGTAGACAGGGGTGCCACCGGGGAGCTGTTTTTT
TRBV27,TRBD1,TRBJ2-5,-,CASSLLQGEETQYF,TGTGCCAGCAGTTTATTGCAGGGGGAAGAGACCCAGTACTTC
TRBV18,-,TRBJ2-7,-,CASSPSLQEDEQYF,TGTGCCAGCTCACCATCCCTCCAGGAAGACGAGCAGTACTTC
TRBV6-5,TRBD1,TRBJ1-2,-,CASSRQGYDGYTF,TGTGCCAGCAGTAGACAGGGGTATGATGGCTACACCTTC
TRBV14,-,TRBJ1-2,-,CASSQGALGTGYTF,TGTGCCAGCAGCCAAGGTGCTCTTGGGACAGGCTACACCTTC
TRBV7-3,-,TRBJ2-7,-,CASSPNLQARGQYF,TGTGCCAGCAGCCCCAACCTACAAGCCCGGGGGCAGTACTTC
TRBV11-3,-,TRBJ2-2,-,CASSFSTGELFF,TGTGCCAGCAGCTTTAGCACCGGGGAGCTGTTTTTT
TRBV4-3,TRBD1,TRBJ1-2,-,CASSHSTGGGYGYTF,TGCGCCAGCAGCCACAGTACAGGGGGCGGCTATGGCTACACCTTC
TRBV29-1,-,TRBJ1-2,-,CSVPTDNYGYTF,TGCAGCGTCCCGACAGATAACTATGGCTACACCTTC
TRBV28,-,TRBJ2-7,-,CASSPLQRTYEQYF,TGTGCCAGCAGCCCCCTACAGAGAACCTACGAGCAGTACTTC
TRBV6-4,-,TRBJ1-6,-,CASSEGGGRNSPLHF,TGTGCCAGCAGTGAAGGCGGAGGTCGAAATTCACCCCTCCACTTT
TRBV5-1,-,TRBJ2-5,-,CASSGRIGAKETQYF,TGCGCCAGCAGCGGTCGGATAGGGGCGAAAGAGACCCAGTACTTC
TRBV29-1,TRBD1,TRBJ2-7,few,CSAGTGAYEQYF,TGCAGCGCCGGGACAGGGGCCTACGAGCAGTACTTC
TRBV28,-,TRBJ1-5,-,CASSFLFSGNQPQHF,TGTGCCAGCAGTTTTCTGTTCTCGGGCAATCAGCCCCAGCATTTT
TRBV28,-,TRBJ1-1,-,CASSSQGRAGEAFF,TGTGCCAGCAGTTCACAGGGACGGGCTGGTGAAGCTTTCTTT
TRBV5-4,-,TRBJ1-6,-,CASSLEHRHNSPLHF,TGTGCCAGCAGCTTGGAGCACAGACATAATTCACCCCTCCACTTT
TRBV4-3,-,TRBJ2-1,few,CASSQPQAGYNEQFF,TGCGCCAGCAGCCAACCCCAGGCAGGGTACAATGAGCAGTTCTTC
TRBV19,-,TRBJ1-2,once,CASSMRGASGYTF,TGTGCCAGTAGTATGCGCGGGGCCAGTGGCTACACCTTC
TRBV7-8,-,TRBJ2-7,-,CASSLRVGSYEQYF,TGTGCCAGCAGCCTCCGGGTAGGATCCTACGAGCAGTACTTC
TRBV5-6,-,TRBJ2-7,-,CASSQGPGALFYEQYF,TGTGCCAGCAGCCAGGGCCCAGGGGCTCTTTTCTACGAGCAGTACTTC
TRBV6-6,-,TRBJ1-1,-,CASSQTRDTEAFF,TGTGCCAGCAGTCAGACCCGGGACACTGAAGCTTTCTTT
TRBV19,-,TRBJ2-2,-,CASSIAGVSGELFF,TGTGCCAGTAGTATAGCGGGGGTCAGCGGGGAGCTGTTTTTT
TRBV10-1,TRBD2,TRBJ2-3,-,CASQASGGFFSPDTQYF,TGCGCCAGCCAGGCTAGCGGGGGCTTTTTCTCCCCAGATACGCAGTATTTT
TRBV28,-,TRBJ2-7,-,CNTGTLQGEQYF,TGTAACACCGGGACACTACAGGGCGAGCAGTACTTC
TRBV4-1,-,TRBJ1-2,-,CASSQTGRGYGYTF,TGCGCCAGCAGCCAAACCGGCAGAGGCTATGGCTACACCTTC
TRBV7-6,-,TRBJ2-7,-,CASSLLTGSYEQYF,TGTGCCAGCAGCTTGCTGACAGGCTCCTACGAGCAGTACTTC
TRBV7-8,-,TRBJ1-4,-,CASSFGEKLFF,TGTGCCAGCAGCTTCGGGGAAAAACTGTTTTTT
TRBV29-1,TRBD2,TRBJ2-7,-,CSVEGGQGSYEQYF,TGCAGCGTTGAGGGAGGGCAGGGAAGCTACGAGCAGTACTTC
TRBV6-5,-,TRBJ1-5,few,CASSPNQGVQPQHF,TGTGCCAGCAGCCCGAACCAGGGCGTTCAGCCCCAGCATTTT
TRBV11-2,TRBD2,TRBJ2-3,-,CASSAGLAGGYTQYF,TGTGCCAGCAGCGCCGGACTAGCGGGGGGTTATACGCAGTATTTT
TRBV5-5,TRBD1,TRBJ1-4,-,CASSHAADRVFTTNEKLFF,TGTGCCAGCAGCCACGCCGCGGACAGGGTTTTCACAACTAATGAAAAACTGTTTTTT
TRBV6-1,TRBD1,TRBJ2-7,-,CASSWDSLYEQYF,TGTGCCAGCAGTTGGGACAGCCTCTACGAGCAGTACTTC
TRBV6-5,-,TRBJ2-5,-,CARAQREQETQYF,TGTGCCAGGGCCCAGAGGGAACAAGAGACCCAGTACTTC
TRBV5-1,TRBD1,TRBJ2-7,-,CASSFGTAYEQYF,TGCGCCAGCAGCTTCGGGACAGCCTACGAGCAGTACTTC
TRBV25-1,TRBD1,TRBJ2-2,-,CASSEWGSDRVTAGELFF,TGTGCCAGCAGTGAATGGGGATCCGACAGGGTGACCGCCGGGGAGCTGTTTTTT
TRBV18,-,TRBJ1-3,-,CASSPNGPPGNTIYF,TGTGCCAGCTCACCAAATGGGCCACCTGGAAACACCATATATTTT
TRBV19,-,TRBJ1-5,-,CASSIVRSNQPQHF,TGTGCCAGTAGTATAGTACGGAGCAATCAGCCCCAGCATTTT